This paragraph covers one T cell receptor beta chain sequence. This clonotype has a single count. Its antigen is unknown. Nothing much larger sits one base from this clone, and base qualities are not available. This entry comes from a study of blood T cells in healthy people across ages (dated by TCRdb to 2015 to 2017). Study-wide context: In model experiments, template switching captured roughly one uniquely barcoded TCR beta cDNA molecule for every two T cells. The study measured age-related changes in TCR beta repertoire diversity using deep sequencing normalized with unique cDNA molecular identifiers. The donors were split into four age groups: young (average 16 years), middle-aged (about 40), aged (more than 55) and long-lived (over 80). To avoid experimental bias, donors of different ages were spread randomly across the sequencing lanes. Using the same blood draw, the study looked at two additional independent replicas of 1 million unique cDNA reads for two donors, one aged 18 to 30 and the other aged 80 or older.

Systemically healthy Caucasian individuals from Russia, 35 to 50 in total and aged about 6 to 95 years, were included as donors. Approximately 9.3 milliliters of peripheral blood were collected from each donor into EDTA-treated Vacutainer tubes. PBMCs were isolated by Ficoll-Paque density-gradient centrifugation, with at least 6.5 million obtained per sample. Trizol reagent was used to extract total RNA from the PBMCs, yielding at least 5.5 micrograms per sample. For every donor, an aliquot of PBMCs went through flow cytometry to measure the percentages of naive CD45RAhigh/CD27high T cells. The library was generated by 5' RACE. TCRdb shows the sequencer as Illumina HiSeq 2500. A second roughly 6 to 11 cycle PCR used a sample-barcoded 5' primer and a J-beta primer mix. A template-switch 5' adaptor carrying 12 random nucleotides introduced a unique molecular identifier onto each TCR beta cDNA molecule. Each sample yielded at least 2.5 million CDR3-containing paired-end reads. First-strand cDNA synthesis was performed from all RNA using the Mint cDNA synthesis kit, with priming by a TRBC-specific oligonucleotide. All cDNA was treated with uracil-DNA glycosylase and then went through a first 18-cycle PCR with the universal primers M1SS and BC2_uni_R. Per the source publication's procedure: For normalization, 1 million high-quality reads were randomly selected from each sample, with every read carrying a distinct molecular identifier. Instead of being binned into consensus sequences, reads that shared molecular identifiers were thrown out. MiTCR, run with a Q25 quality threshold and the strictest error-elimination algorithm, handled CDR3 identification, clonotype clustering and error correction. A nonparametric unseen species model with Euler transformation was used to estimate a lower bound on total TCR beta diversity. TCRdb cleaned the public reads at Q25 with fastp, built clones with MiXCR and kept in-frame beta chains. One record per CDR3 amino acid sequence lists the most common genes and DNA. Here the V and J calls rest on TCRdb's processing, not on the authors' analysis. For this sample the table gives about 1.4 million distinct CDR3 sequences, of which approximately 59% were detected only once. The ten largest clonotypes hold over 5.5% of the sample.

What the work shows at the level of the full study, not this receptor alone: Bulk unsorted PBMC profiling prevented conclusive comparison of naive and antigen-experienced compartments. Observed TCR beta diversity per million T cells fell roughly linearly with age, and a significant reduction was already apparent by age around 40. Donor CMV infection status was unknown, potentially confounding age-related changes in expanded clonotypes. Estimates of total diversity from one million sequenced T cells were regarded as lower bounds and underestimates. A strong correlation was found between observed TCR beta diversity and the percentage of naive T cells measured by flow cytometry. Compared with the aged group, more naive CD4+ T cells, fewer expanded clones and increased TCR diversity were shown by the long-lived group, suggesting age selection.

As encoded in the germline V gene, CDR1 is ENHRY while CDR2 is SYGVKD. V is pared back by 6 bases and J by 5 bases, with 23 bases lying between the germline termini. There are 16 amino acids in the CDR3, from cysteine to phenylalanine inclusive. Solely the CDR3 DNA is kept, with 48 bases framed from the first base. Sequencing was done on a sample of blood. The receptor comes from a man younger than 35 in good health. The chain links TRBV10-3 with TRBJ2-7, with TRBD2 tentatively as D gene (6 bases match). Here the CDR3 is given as CAIRIAGAGMGNEQYF. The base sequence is TGTGCCATCAGAATAGCAGGCGCGGGGATGGGCAACGAGCAGTACTTC.